This TCR beta chain was obtained from a study of shared clonotypes between healthy human individuals. Data came from immunoSEQ multiplex PCR; TCRdb stores just in-frame clones and leaves some out. The sample comprises a few million clones, 92% of which are singletons, and 0.37% rests with the top ten. This CDR3 contains 18 residues. The junction had 7 bases not matched to a gene; V was cut back by 2 bases and J by 0 bases. Germline CDR1 reads MNHEY; CDR2 reads SMNVEV (reference sequence). The V gene is TRBV27, the J gene TRBJ1-6, with 7 bases identical to TRBD1. The sequenced sample consisted of naive CD4+ T cells from PBMCs. Subset described: CD45RA+ positively selected. This clonotype originated in a young man in good health. Some clones in this sample may be carry-over from other donors' samples. The CDR3 is CASSLGGGPFSYNSPLHF. CDR3 coding DNA: TGTGCCAGCAGTTTAGGAGGGGGCCCTTTCTCCTATAATTCACCCCTCCACTTT.